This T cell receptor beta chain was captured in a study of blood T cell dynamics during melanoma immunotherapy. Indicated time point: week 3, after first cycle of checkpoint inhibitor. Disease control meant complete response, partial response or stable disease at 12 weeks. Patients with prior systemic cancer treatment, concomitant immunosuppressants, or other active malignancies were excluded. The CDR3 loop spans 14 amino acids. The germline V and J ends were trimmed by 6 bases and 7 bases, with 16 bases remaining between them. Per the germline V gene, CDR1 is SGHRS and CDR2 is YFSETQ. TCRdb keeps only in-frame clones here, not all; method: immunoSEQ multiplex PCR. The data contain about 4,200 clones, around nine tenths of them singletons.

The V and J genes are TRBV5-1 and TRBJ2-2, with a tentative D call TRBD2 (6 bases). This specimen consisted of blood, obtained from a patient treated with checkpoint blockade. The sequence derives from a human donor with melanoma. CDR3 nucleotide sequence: TGCGCCAGCACCTCCAGGACTACGGGCGGGGAGCTGTTTTTT. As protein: CASTSRTTGGELFF.